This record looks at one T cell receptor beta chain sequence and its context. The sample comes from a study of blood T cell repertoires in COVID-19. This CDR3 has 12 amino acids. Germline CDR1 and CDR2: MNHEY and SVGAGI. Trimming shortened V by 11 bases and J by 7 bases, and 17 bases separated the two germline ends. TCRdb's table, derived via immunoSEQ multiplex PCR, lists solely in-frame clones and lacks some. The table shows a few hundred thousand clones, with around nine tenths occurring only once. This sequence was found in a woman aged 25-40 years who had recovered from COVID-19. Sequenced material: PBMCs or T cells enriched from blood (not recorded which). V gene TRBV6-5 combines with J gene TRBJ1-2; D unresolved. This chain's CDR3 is CAASPGRVGYTF. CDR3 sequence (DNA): TGTGCCGCGAGTCCGGGGAGAGTTGGCTACACCTTC.